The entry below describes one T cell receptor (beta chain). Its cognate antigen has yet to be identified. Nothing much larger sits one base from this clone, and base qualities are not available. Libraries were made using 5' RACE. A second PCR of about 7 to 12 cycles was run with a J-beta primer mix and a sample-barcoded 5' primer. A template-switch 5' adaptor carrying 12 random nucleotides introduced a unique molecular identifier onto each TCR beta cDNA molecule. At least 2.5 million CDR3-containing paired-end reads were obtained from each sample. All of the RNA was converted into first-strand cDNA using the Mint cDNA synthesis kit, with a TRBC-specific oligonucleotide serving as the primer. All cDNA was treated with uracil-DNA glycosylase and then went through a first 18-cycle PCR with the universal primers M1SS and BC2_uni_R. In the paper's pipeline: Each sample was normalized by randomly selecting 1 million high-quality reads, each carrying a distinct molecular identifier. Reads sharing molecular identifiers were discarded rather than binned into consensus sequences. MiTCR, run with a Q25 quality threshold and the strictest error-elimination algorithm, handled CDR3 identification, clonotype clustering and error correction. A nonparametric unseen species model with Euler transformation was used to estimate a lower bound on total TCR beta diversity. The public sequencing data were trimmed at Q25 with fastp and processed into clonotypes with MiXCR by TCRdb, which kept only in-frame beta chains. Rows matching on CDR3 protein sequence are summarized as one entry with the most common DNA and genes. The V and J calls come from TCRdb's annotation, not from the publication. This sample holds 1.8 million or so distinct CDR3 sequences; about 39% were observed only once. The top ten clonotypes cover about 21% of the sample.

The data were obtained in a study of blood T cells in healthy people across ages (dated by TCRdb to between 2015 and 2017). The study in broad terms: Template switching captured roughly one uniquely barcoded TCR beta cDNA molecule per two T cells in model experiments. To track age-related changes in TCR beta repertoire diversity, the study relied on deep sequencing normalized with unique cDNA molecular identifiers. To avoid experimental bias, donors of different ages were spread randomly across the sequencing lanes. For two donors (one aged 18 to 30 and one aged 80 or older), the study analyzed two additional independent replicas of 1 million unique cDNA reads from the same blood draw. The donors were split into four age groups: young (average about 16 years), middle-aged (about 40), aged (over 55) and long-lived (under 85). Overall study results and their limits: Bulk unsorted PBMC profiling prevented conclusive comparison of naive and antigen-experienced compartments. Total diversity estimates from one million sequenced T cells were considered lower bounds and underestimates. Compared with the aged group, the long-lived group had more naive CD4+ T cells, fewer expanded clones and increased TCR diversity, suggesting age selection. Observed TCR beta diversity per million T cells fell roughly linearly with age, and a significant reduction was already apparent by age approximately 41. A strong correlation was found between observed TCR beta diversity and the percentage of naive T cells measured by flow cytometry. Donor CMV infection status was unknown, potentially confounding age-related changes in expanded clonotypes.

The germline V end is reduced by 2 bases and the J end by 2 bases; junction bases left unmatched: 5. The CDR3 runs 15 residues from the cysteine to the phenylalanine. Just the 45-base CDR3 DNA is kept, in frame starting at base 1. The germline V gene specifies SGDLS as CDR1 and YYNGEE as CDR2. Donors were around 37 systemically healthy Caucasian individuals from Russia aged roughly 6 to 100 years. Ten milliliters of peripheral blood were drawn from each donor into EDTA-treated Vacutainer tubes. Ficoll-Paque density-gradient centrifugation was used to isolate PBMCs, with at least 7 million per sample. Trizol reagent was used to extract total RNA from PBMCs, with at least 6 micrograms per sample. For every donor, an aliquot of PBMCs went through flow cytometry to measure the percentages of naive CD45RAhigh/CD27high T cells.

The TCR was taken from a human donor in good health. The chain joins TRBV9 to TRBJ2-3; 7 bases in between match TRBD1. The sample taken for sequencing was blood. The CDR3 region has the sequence CASSVTGDPTDTQYF. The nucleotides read TGTGCCAGCAGCGTCACAGGGGATCCCACAGATACGCAGTATTTT.